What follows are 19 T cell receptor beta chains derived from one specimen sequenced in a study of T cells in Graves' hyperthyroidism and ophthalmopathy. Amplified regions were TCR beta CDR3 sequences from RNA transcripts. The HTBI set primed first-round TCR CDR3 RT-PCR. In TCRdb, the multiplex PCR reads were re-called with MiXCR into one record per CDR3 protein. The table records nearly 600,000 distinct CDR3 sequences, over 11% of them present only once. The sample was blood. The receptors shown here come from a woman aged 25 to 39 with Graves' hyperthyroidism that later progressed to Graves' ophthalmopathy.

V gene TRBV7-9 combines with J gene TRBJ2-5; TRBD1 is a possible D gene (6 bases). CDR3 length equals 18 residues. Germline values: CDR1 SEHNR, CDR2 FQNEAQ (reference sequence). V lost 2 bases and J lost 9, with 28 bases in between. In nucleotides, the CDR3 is TGTGCCAGCAGCTTATCTTGGGGGCCTACAGGATCGCCGGACGCCCAGTACTTC. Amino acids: CASSLSWGPTGSPDAQYF.

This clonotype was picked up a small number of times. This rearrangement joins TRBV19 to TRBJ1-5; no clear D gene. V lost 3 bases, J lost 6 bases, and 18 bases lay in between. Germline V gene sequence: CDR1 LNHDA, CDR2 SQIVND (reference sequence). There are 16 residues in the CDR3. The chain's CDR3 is CASSIPPAWTAQPQHF. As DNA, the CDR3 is TGTGCCAGTAGTATCCCACCCGCCTGGACGGCTCAGCCCCAGCATTTT.

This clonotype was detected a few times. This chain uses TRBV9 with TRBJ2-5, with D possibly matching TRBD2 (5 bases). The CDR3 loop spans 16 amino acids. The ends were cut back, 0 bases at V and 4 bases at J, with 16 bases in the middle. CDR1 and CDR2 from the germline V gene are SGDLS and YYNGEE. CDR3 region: CASSVGSGGLVETQYF. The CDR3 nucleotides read TGTGCCAGCAGCGTAGGGTCTGGCGGGTTGGTAGAGACCCAGTACTTC. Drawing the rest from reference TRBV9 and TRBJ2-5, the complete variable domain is DSGVTQTPKHLITATGQRVTLRCSPRSGDLSVYWYQQSLDQGLQFLIQYYNGEERAKGNILERFSAQQFPDLHSELNLSSLELGDSALYFCASSVGSGGLVETQYFGPGTRLLVL.

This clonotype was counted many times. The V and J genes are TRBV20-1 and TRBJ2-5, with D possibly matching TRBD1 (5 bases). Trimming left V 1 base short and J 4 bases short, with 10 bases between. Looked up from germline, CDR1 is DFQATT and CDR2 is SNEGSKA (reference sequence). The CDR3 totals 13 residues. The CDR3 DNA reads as TGCAGTGCTAGAGCAACAGGCCCAGAGACCCAGTACTTC. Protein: CSARATGPETQYF.

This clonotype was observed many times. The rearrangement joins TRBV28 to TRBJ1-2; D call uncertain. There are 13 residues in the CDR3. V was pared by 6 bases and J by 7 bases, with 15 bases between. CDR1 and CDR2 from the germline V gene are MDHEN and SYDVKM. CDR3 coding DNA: TGTGCCAGCAGCCCAATGCTCGGGGTTGGCTACACCTTC. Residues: CASSPMLGVGYTF.

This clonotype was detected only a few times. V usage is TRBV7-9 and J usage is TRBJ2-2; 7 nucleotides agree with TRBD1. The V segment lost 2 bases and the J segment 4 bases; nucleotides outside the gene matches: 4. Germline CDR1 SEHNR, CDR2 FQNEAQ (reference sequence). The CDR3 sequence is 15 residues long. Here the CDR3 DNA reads TGTGCCAGCAGCTTACCGGGACAGTCCACCGGGGAGCTGTTTTTT. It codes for CASSLPGQSTGELFF.

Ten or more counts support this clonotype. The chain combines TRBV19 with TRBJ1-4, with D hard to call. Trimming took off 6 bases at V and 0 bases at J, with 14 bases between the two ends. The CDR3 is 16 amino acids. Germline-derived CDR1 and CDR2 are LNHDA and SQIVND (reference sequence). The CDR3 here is CASSHDFLTTNEKLFF. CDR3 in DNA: TGTGCCAGTAGCCACGATTTTCTGACAACTAATGAAAAACTGTTTTTT.

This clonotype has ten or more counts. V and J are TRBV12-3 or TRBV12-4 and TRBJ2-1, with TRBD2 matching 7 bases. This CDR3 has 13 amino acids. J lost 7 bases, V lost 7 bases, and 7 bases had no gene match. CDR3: CASTAGEGNEQFF. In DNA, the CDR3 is TGTGCCAGCACGGCGGGAGAAGGTAATGAGCAGTTCTTC.

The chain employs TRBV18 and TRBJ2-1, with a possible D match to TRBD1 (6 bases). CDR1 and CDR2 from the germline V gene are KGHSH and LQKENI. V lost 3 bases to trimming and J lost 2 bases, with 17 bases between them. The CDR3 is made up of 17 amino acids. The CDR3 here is CASSPPRTGSPYNEQFF. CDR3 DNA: TGTGCCAGCTCACCGCCCCGCACAGGGTCTCCCTACAATGAGCAGTTCTTC.

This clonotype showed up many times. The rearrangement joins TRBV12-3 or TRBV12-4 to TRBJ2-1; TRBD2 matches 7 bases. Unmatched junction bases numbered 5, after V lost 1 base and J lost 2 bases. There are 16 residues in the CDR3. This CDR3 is CASSLEAGTAYNEQFF. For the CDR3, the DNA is TGTGCCAGCAGTTTAGAAGCGGGGACTGCCTACAATGAGCAGTTCTTC.

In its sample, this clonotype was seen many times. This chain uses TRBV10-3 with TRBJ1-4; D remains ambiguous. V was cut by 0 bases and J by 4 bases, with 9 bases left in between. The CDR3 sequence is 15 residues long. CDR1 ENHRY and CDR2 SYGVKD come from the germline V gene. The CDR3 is CAISESPGDNEKLFF. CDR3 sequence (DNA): TGTGCCATCAGTGAGTCACCCGGGGATAATGAAAAACTGTTTTTT.

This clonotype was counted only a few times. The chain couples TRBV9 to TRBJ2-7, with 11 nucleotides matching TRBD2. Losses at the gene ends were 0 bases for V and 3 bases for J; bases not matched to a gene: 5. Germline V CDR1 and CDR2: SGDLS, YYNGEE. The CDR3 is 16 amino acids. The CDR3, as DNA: TGTGCCAGCAGCGTAGACCGGACTAGCGGGTACTACGAGCAGTACTTC. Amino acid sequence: CASSVDRTSGYYEQYF.

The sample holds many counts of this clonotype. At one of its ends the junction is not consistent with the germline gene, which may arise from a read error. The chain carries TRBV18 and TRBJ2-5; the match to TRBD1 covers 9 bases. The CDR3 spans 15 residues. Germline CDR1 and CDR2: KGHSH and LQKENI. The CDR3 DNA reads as TGTGCCAGCTCATCACCGGGACAGGGATGGGAGACCCAGTACTTC. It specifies CASSSPGQGWETQYF.

The CDR3 loop is CATSRDPPSSGRASGELFF. DNA for the CDR3: TGTGCCACCAGCAGAGATCCGCCCTCTAGCGGGAGGGCCTCCGGGGAGCTGTTTTTT. This chain connects TRBV15 to TRBJ2-2, with 12 nucleotides matching TRBD2. The germline CDR1 and CDR2 sequences are LNHNV and YYDKDF (reference sequence). The CDR3 is 19 residues long. J lost 6 bases, V lost 0 bases, and 11 bases had no gene match. The entire variable domain, with the rest obtained from reference TRBV15 and TRBJ2-2, is as follows: DAMVIQNPRYQVTQFGKPVTLSCSQTLNHNVMYWYQQKSSQAPKLLFHYYDKDFNNEADTPDNFQSRRPNTSFCFLDIRSPGLGDTAMYLCATSRDPPSSGRASGELFFGEGSRLTVL.

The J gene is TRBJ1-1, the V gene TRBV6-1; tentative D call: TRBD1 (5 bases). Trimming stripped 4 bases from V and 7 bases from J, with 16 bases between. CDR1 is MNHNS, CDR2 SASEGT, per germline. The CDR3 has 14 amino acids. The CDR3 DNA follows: TGTGCCAGCAGTGTTGGGGGGTTCAACTTTGAAGCTTTCTTT. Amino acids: CASSVGGFNFEAFF.

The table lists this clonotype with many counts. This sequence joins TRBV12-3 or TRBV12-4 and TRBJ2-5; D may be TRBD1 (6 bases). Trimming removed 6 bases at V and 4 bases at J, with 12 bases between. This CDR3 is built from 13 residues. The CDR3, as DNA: TGTGCCAGCAGCTCTGACAGGCTAGAGACCCAGTACTTC. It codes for CASSSDRLETQYF.

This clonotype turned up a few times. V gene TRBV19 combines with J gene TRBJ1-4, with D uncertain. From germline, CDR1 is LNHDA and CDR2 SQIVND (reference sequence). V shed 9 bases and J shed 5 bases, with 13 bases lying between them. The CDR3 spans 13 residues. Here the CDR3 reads CASRSRSNEKLFF. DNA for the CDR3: TGTGCCAGCCGTAGTCGGTCAAATGAAAAACTGTTTTTT.

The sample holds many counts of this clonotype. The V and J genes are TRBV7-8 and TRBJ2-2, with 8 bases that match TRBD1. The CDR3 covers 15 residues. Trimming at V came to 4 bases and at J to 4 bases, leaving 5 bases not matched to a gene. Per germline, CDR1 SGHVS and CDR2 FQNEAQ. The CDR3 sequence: CASSSRTGRTGELFF. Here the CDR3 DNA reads TGTGCCAGCAGCTCTAGGACAGGGCGCACCGGGGAGCTGTTTTTT.

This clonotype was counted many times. CDR3 amino acids: CASSEGDRQNTEAFF. The DNA of the CDR3 is TGTGCCAGCAGTGAAGGGGACAGGCAGAACACTGAAGCTTTCTTT. This rearrangement joins TRBV25-1 to TRBJ1-1; 8 bases are a match to TRBD1. The CDR3 loop spans 15 amino acids. The germline V gene encodes CDR1 MGHDK and CDR2 SYGVNS. V trimming: 2 bases; J trimming: 1 base; junction bases outside the gene matches: 3.